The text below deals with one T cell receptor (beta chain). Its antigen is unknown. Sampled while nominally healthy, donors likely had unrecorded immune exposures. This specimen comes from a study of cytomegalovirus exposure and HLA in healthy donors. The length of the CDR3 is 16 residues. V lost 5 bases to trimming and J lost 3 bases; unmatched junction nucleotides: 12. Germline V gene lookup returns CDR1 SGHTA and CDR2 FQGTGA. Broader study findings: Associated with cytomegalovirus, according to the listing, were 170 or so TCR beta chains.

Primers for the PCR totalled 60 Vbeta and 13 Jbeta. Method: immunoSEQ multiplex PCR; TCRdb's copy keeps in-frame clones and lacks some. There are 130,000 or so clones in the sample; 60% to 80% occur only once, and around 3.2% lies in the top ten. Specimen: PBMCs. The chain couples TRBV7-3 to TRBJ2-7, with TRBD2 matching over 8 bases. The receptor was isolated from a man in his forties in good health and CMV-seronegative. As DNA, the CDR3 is TGTGCCAGCAGCCTCCTCCGTATAGCGGGGAGCTACGAGCAGTACTTC. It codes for CASSLLRIAGSYEQYF.